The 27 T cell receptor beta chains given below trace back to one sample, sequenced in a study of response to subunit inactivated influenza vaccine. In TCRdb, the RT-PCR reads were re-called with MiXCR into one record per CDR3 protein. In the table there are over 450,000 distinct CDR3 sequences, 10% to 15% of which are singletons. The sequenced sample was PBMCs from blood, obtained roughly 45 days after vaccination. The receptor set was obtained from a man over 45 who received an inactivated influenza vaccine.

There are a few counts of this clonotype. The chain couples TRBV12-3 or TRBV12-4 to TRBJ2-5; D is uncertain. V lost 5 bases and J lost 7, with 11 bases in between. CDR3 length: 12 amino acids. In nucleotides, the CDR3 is TGTGCCAGCAGTCAAAGATCTGGGACCCAGTACTTC. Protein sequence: CASSQRSGTQYF.

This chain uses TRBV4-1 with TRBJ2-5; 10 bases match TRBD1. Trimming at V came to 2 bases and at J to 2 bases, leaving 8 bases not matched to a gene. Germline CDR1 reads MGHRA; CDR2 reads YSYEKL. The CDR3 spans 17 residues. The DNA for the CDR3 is TGCGCCAGCAGCCAACGCTCGCCGGGACAGGGGCAAGAGACCCAGTACTTC. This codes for CASSQRSPGQGQETQYF.

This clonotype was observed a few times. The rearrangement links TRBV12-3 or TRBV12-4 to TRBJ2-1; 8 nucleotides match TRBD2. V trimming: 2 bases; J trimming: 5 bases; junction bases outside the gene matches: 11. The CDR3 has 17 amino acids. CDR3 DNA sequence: TGTGCCAGCAGTTTAAGTCTCGGGCGGGGGGAACACAATGAGCAGTTCTTC. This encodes CASSLSLGRGEHNEQFF.

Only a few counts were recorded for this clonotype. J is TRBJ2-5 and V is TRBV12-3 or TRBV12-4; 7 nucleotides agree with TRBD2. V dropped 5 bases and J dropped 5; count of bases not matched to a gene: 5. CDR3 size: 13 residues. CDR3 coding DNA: TGTGCCAGCAGTCGCAGACTAGCTGAGACCCAGTACTTC. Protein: CASSRRLAETQYF.

CDR3 loop: CASSLSGSSNQPQHF. CDR3 bases: TGTGCCAGCAGCTTATCCGGGTCTAGCAATCAGCCCCAGCATTTT. The J gene is TRBJ1-5, the V gene TRBV7-9, with D unresolved. The CDR3 runs 15 residues. CDR1 SEHNR and CDR2 FQNEAQ come from the germline V gene (reference sequence). Between the trimmed V and J ends, which lost 2 bases and 0 bases, there was a span of 8 bases.

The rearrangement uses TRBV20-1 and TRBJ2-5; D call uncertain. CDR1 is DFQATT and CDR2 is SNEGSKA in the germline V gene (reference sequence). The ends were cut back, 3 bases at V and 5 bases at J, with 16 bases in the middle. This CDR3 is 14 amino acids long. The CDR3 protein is CSASPLSVGETQYF. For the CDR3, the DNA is TGCAGTGCTAGCCCCCTTTCAGTGGGGGAGACCCAGTACTTC.

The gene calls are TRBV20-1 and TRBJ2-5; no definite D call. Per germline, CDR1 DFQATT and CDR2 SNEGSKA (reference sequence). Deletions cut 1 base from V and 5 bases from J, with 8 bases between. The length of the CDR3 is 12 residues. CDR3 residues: CSARAGSETQYF. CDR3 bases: TGCAGTGCTAGAGCCGGATCGGAGACCCAGTACTTC.

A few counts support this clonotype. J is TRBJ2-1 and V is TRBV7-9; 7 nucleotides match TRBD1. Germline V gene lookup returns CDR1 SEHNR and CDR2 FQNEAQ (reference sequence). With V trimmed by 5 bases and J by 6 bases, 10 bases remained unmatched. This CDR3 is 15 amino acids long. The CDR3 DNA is TGTGCCAGCAGCCCCCGACTGGACAGGAGCAATGAGCAGTTCTTC. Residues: CASSPRLDRSNEQFF. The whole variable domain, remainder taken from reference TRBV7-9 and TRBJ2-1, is DTGVSQNPRHKITKRGQNVTFRCDPISEHNRLYWYRQTLGQGPEFLTYFQNEAQLEKSRLLSDRFSAERPKGSFSTLEIQRTEQGDSAMYLCASSPRLDRSNEQFFGPGTRLTVL.

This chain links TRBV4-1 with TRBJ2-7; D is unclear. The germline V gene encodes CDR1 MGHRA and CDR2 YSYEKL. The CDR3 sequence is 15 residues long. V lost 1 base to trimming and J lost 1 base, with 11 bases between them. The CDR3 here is CASSQVITVSYEQYF. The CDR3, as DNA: TGCGCCAGCAGCCAAGTTATTACAGTATCCTACGAGCAGTACTTC.

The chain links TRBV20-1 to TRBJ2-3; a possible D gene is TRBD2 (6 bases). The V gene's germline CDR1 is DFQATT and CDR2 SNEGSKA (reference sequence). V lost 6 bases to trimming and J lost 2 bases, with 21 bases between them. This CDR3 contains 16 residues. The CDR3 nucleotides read TGCAGTGCAGCCTCTCGGGGGAACAGCGTCACAGATACGCAGTATTTT. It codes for CSAASRGNSVTDTQYF.

CDR3 coding DNA: TGCGCCAGCAGCTATAATCTCCGGGACAGGGAGAGTCCGGGCACAGATACGCAGTATTTT. Amino acid sequence: CASSYNLRDRESPGTDTQYF. The V and J genes are TRBV5-1 and TRBJ2-3, with TRBD1 identical over 9 bases. CDR3 length equals 20 residues. V lost 3 bases, J lost 1 base, and 18 bases stayed unmatched. Germline values: CDR1 SGHRS, CDR2 YFSETQ.

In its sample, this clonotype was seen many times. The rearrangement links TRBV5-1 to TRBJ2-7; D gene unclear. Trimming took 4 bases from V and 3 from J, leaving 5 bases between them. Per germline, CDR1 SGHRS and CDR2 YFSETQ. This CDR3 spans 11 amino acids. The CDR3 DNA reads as TGCGCCAGCAGCGACCTCTACGAGCAGTACTTC. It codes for CASSDLYEQYF.

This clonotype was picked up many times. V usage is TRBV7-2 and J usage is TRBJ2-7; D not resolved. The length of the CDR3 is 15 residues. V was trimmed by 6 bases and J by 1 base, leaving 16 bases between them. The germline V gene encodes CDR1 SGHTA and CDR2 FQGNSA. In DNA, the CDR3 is TGTGCCAGCAGGCGCCAGACCACTGGGTCCTACGAGCAGTACTTC. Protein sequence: CASRRQTTGSYEQYF.

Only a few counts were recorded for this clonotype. This CDR3 is CASSLWASGGYNEQFF. In nucleotides, the CDR3 is TGTGCCAGCAGTTTATGGGCTAGCGGGGGATACAATGAGCAGTTCTTC. The chain has TRBV28 and TRBJ2-1; 10 bases map to TRBD2. Per the germline V gene, CDR1 is MDHEN and CDR2 is SYDVKM. The CDR3 length is 16 residues. V shed 0 bases and J 4 bases; nucleotides not matched to a gene: 3.

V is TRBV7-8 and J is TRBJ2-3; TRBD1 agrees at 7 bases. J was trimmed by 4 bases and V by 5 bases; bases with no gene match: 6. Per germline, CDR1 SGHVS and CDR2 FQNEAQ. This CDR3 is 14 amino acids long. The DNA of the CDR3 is TGTGCCAGCAGCGTAGACAGGGTAGCAGATACGCAGTATTTT. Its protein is CASSVDRVADTQYF.

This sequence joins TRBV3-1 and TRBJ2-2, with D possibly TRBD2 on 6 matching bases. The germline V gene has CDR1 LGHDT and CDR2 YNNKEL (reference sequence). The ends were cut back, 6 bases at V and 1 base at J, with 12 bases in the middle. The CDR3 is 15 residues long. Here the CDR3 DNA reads TGTGCCAGCAGTCGGGTGGAGGGGAACACCGGGGAGCTGTTTTTT. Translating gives CASSRVEGNTGELFF.

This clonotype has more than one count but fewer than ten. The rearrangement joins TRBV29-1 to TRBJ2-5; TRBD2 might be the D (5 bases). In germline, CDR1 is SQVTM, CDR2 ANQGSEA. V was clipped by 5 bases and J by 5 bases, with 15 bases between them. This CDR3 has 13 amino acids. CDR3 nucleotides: TGCAGCGTTCGAACTGAGGGAGAGGAGACCCAGTACTTC. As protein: CSVRTEGEETQYF.

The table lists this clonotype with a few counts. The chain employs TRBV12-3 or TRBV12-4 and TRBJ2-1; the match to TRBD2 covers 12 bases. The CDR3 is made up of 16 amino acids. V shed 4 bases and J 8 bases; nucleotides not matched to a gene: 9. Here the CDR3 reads CASSSPTSGSGYEQFF. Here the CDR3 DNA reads TGTGCCAGCAGTTCACCGACTAGCGGGAGTGGTTATGAGCAGTTCTTC.

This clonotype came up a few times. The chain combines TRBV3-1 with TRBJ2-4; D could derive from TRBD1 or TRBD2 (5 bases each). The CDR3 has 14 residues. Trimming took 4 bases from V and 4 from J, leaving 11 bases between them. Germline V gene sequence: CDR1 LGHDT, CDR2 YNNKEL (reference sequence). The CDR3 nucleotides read TGTGCCAGCAGCCTTGGGACGGCTAAAAACATTCAGTACTTC. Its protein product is CASSLGTAKNIQYF.

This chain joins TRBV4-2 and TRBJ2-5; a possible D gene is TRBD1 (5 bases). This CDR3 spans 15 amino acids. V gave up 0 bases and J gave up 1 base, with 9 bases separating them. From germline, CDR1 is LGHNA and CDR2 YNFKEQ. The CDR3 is CASSQDVTAQETQYF. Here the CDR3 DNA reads TGTGCCAGCAGCCAAGATGTGACAGCCCAAGAGACCCAGTACTTC.

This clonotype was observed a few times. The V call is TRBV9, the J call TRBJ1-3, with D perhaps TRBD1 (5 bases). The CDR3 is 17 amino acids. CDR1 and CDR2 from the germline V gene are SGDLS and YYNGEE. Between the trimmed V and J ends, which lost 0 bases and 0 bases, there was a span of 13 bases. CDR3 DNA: TGTGCCAGCAGCGTAGCTGACCGACAGCACTCTGGAAACACCATATATTTT. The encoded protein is CASSVADRQHSGNTIYF. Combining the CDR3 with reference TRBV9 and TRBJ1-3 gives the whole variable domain DSGVTQTPKHLITATGQRVTLRCSPRSGDLSVYWYQQSLDQGLQFLIQYYNGEERAKGNILERFSAQQFPDLHSELNLSSLELGDSALYFCASSVADRQHSGNTIYFGEGSWLTVV.

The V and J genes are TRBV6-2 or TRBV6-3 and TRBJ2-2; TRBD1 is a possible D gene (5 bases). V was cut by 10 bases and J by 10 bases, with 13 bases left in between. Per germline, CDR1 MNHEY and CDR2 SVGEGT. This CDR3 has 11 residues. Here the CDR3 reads CATRVVVELFF. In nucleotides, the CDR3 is TGTGCCACCAGGGTCGTCGTGGAGCTGTTTTTT.

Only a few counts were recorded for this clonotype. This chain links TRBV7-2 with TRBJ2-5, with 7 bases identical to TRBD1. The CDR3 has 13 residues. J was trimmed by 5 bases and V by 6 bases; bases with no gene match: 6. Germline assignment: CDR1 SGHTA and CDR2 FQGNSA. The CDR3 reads CASRKGAGETQYF. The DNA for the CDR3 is TGTGCCAGCAGGAAGGGGGCAGGGGAGACCCAGTACTTC.

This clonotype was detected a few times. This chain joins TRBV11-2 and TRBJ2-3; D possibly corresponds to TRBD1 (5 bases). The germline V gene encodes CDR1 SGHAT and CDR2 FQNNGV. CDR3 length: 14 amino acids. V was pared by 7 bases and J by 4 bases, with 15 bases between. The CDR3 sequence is CASTSPWTPDTQYF. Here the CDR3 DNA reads TGTGCCAGCACGTCCCCGTGGACACCAGATACGCAGTATTTT.

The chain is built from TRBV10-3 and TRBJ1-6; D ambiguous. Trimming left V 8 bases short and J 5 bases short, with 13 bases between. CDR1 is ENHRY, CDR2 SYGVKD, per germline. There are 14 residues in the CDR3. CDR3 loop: CAIATDGDNSPLHF. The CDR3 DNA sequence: TGTGCCATCGCCACGGACGGGGATAATTCACCCCTCCACTTT.

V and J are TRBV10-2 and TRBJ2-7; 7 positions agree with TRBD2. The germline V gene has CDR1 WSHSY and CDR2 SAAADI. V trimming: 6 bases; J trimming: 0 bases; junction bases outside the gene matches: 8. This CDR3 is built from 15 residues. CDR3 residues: CASRRGGGDSYEQYF. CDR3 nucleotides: TGCGCCAGCAGGCGAGGCGGGGGAGACTCCTACGAGCAGTACTTC.

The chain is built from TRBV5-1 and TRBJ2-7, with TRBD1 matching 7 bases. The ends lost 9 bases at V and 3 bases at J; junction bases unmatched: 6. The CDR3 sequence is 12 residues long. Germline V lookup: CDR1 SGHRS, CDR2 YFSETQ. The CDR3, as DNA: TGCGCCACCACAGGGGCTAGCTACGAGCAGTACTTC. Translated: CATTGASYEQYF.